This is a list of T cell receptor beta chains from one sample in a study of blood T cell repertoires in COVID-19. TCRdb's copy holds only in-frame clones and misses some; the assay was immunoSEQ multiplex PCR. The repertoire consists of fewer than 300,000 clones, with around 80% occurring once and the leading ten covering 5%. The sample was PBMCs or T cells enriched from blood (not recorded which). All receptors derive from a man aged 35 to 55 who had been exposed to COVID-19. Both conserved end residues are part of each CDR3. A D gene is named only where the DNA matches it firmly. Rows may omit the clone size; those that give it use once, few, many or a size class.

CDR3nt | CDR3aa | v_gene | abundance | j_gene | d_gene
TGTGCCAGCAGCAATGGACTAGCGAGTTACTACGAGCAGTACTTC | CASSNGLASYYEQYF | TRBV27 | NA | TRBJ2-7 | TRBD2
TGTGCCAGTAGTATAGATTTGGGGGGTCAATTCAATGAGCAGTTCTTC | CASSIDLGGQFNEQFF | TRBV19 | few | TRBJ2-1 | NA
TGTGCCAGCAGCTTATACGGGAATTCACCCCTCCACTTT | CASSLYGNSPLHF | TRBV11-3 | NA | TRBJ1-6 | NA
TGTGCCAGCAGCGAACAGGGAAACACCATATATTTT | CASSEQGNTIYF | TRBV7-9 | NA | TRBJ1-3 | NA
TGTGCCTGGAGTGTACAGTACAGTGAAGCTTTCTTT | CAWSVQYSEAFF | TRBV30 | NA | TRBJ1-1 | NA
TGCGCCAGCAGCCAACCCCTTTCGGCCCTCCACTTT | CASSQPLSALHF | TRBV4-1 | NA | TRBJ1-6 | NA
TGTGCCAGCTCACCCCCAGGCACAGCCTTCAATGAGCAGTTCTTC | CASSPPGTAFNEQFF | TRBV18 | NA | TRBJ2-1 | NA
TGTGCCAGCAGTGATAGGCGGGGGGCCAACGTCCTGACTTTC | CASSDRRGANVLTF | TRBV2 | once | TRBJ2-6 | NA
TGCAGCGTTTCCACACAGGGGTACGAGCAGTACTTC | CSVSTQGYEQYF | TRBV29-1 | NA | TRBJ2-7 | TRBD1
TGTGCCAGCAGCCGGACAGGGGAGCTGTTTTTT | CASSRTGELFF | TRBV12-3/TRBV12-4 | NA | TRBJ2-2 | NA
TGCAGTGCTAGTCCGCAGGGGCTCTATAATTCACCCCTCCACTTT | CSASPQGLYNSPLHF | TRBV20-1 | NA | TRBJ1-6 | NA
TGTGCCACCGGGAGGCAGGGTTCCTACGAGCAGTACTTC | CATGRQGSYEQYF | TRBV24-1 | NA | TRBJ2-7 | NA
TGTGCCACCAGTGATTCATCAATAGATACGCAGTATTTT | CATSDSSIDTQYF | TRBV24-1 | once | TRBJ2-3 | NA
TGTGCCAGCAGCCTGGTCGCGGGTGTAACCGAGCAGTACTTC | CASSLVAGVTEQYF | TRBV5-4 | few | TRBJ2-7 | NA
TGTGCCTGGGCAACCGGGACTGCAAATTCACCCCTCCACTTT | CAWATGTANSPLHF | TRBV30 | NA | TRBJ1-6 | NA
TGTGCCAGCAAAAAGTGGGGCGTACGCTCCTACAATGAGCAGTTCTTC | CASKKWGVRSYNEQFF | TRBV13 | NA | TRBJ2-1 | NA
TGTGCCAGCAGCATAATAGGCCGGACAGGGCTATACAATGAGCAGTTCTTC | CASSIIGRTGLYNEQFF | TRBV7-9 | NA | TRBJ2-1 | TRBD1
TGTGCCTGGAGTCTCGCGGGACAGGGAAATTCACCCCTCCACTTT | CAWSLAGQGNSPLHF | TRBV30 | NA | TRBJ1-6 | TRBD1
TGTGCCAGCAGTCCCGGGACAGGGGGCTGGGAGCAGTTCTTC | CASSPGTGGWEQFF | TRBV27 | NA | TRBJ2-1 | TRBD1
TGTGCCAGCAGCTTAGGGGGCGGCCTTACCAACACTGAAGCTTTCTTT | CASSLGGGLTNTEAFF | TRBV7-2 | NA | TRBJ1-1 | NA
TGTGCCACCGAATCGGGGATAAGTCCCGGCAATCAGCCCCAGCATTTT | CATESGISPGNQPQHF | TRBV15 | NA | TRBJ1-5 | NA
TGTGCCAGCAGACAGTCAGATGGGACTGAAGCTTTCTTT | CASRQSDGTEAFF | TRBV12-3/TRBV12-4 | NA | TRBJ1-1 | NA
TGTGCCAGTAGTGTGGGACAGGGCTCCTACGAGCAGTACTTC | CASSVGQGSYEQYF | TRBV19 | NA | TRBJ2-7 | TRBD1
TGTGCCAGCAGCGTAGGACTTCTATACAATGAGCAGTTCTTC | CASSVGLLYNEQFF | TRBV9 | NA | TRBJ2-1 | NA
TGTGCCAGCAGCTTGGAACTAGCGGGAGGAGCCGAGACCCAGTACTTC | CASSLELAGGAETQYF | TRBV5-4 | NA | TRBJ2-5 | TRBD2
TGCAGTGCTAGTAGGACAGGGGCAGAGACCCAGTACTTC | CSASRTGAETQYF | TRBV20-1 | once | TRBJ2-5 | TRBD1
TGTGCCAGCAGCTCTCGAGGGACAGGGGCCCACAATGAGCAGTTCTTC | CASSSRGTGAHNEQFF | TRBV11-3 | NA | TRBJ2-1 | TRBD1
TGTGCCACCCAAGGACAGTCTAACTATGGCTACACCTTC | CATQGQSNYGYTF | TRBV24-1 | NA | TRBJ1-2 | NA
TGCAGTGCTACCCGGTCCGAGCAGTTCTTC | CSATRSEQFF | TRBV20-1 | few | TRBJ2-1 | NA
TGTGCCAGCAGCTTCGGACAGAGGCTCGGTAATGAGCAGTTCTTC | CASSFGQRLGNEQFF | TRBV5-6 | NA | TRBJ2-1 | NA
TGTGCCAGCAGCTTAGACCTACCGGGCTACACCTTC | CASSLDLPGYTF | TRBV7-9 | NA | TRBJ1-2 | NA
TGTGCCAGCAGCTTAGCGGATCAGCCCCAGCATTTT | CASSLADQPQHF | TRBV11-3 | NA | TRBJ1-5 | NA
TGTGCCACACTAGCGGGTCCCTCCTACAATGAGCAGTTCTTC | CATLAGPSYNEQFF | TRBV10-3 | NA | TRBJ2-1 | TRBD2
TGTGCCAGCAGCCTGAGGACAGGGGTGAGGGCAGCTGAAGCTTTCTTT | CASSLRTGVRAAEAFF | TRBV13 | NA | TRBJ1-1 | TRBD1
TGTGCCAGCAGCTTAAATGCCGGGACAGGTCATTCACCCCTCCACTTT | CASSLNAGTGHSPLHF | TRBV6-4 | NA | TRBJ1-6 | TRBD1
TGTGCCAGCAGCTTAGGACAGGGGTCGGGCGAGCAGTACTTC | CASSLGQGSGEQYF | TRBV7-9 | NA | TRBJ2-7 | TRBD1
TGTGCCATCCAACCCCGGACAGGGGCGCAGTACTTC | CAIQPRTGAQYF | TRBV25-1 | once | TRBJ2-7 | TRBD1
TGTGCCAGCAGCGTCGACAGGAACGAGCAGTACTTC | CASSVDRNEQYF | TRBV7-2 | NA | TRBJ2-7 | NA
TGCGCCAGCAGCCAAGATGGGGGGTTCGGGCAGCCCCAGCATTTT | CASSQDGGFGQPQHF | TRBV4-1 | NA | TRBJ1-5 | NA
TGTGCCAGCACAAACTGGGACAGCTCTCAGCCCCAGCATTTT | CASTNWDSSQPQHF | TRBV2 | NA | TRBJ1-5 | TRBD1
TGCGCCAGCAGCTTAAATCCGGGACAGGCGTCAGATACGCAGTATTTT | CASSLNPGQASDTQYF | TRBV5-1 | once | TRBJ2-3 | TRBD1
TGCGCCAGCAGTGAATTGACAGGATTAGCTTTCTTT | CASSELTGLAFF | TRBV10-1 | NA | TRBJ1-1 | NA
TGTGCCAGAGGGGGAGCTGGCGGGGAGCAGTTCTTC | CARGGAGGEQFF | TRBV2 | once | TRBJ2-1 | NA
TGTGCAAGTCGCTTAAGTAGCGGGGATTACGAGCAGTACTTC | CASRLSSGDYEQYF | TRBV12-2 | NA | TRBJ2-7 | NA
TGTGCCATCAAAGGTGGGACTAGCGGGGAACAAGAGACCCAGTACTTC | CAIKGGTSGEQETQYF | TRBV10-3 | NA | TRBJ2-5 | TRBD2